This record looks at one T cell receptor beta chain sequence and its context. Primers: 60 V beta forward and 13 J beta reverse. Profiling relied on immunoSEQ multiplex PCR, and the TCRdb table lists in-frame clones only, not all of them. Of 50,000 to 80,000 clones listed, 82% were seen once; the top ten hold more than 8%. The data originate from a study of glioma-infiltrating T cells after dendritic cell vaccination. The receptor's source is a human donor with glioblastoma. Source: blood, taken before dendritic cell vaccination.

The CDR3 DNA reads TGCGCCAGCAGCTTAAGCTCCGGGAACAACTATGGCTACACCTTC. Protein: CASSLSSGNNYGYTF. This chain uses TRBV5-1 with TRBJ1-2, with D hard to call. The CDR3 is 15 amino acids. Trimming stripped 2 bases from V and 2 bases from J, with 13 bases between. Per germline, CDR1 SGHRS and CDR2 YFSETQ.